Following are 25 T cell receptor beta chains from one sample sequenced in a study of T cell responses to AZD1222 COVID-19 vaccine. Some clones are missing from TCRdb's copy, which holds only in-frame ones; the method was immunoSEQ multiplex PCR. The sample holds under 95,000 clones, roughly 90% seen once. Sequenced here: peripheral blood, sampled 28 days after the second AZD1222 dose. These receptors were taken from an adult who received the AZD1222 COVID-19 vaccine.

This clone was recorded once. The chain carries TRBV5-1 and TRBJ2-7; D not certain. CDR1 is SGHRS and CDR2 is YFSETQ in the germline V gene. The CDR3 has 14 amino acids. V was shortened by 4 bases and J by 0 bases, with 11 bases between the two germline ends. Here the CDR3 reads CASSPERVSYEQYF. CDR3 coding DNA: TGCGCCAGCAGCCCGGAAAGAGTCTCCTACGAGCAGTACTTC.

The chain uses TRBV5-1 and TRBJ2-7, with unresolved D. Trimming took 0 bases from V and 4 from J, leaving 5 bases between them. The germline V gene has CDR1 SGHRS and CDR2 YFSETQ. This CDR3 region has 12 residues. For the CDR3, the DNA is TGCGCCAGCAGCTTGGAGTTTTACGAGCAGTACTTC. Its protein is CASSLEFYEQYF.

The J gene is TRBJ2-3, the V gene TRBV5-6; perhaps TRBD2 as D (7 bases). Trimming cost V 2 bases and J 4 bases, with 20 bases left between them. The CDR3 has 17 residues. Germline V gene lookup returns CDR1 SGHDT and CDR2 YYEEEE. The CDR3 spells CASSLRVRGALADTQYF. For the CDR3, the DNA is TGTGCCAGCAGCTTACGGGTTCGGGGGGCGCTTGCAGATACGCAGTATTTT.

The chain recombines TRBV5-8 with TRBJ1-2; possible D gene TRBD1, 6 bases. CDR1 and CDR2 from the germline V gene are SGHTS and YDEGEE. The CDR3 totals 14 residues. V lost 1 base to trimming and J lost 2 bases, with 9 bases between them. The CDR3 loop reads CASSLRTENYGYTF. The DNA for the CDR3 is TGTGCCAGCAGCTTGAGGACAGAAAACTATGGCTACACCTTC.

The chain recombines TRBV20-1 with TRBJ2-3, with D perhaps being TRBD1 or TRBD2 (5 bases each). The CDR3 contains 15 residues. Germline V gene data show CDR1 as DFQATT and CDR2 as SNEGSKA (reference sequence). V was clipped by 3 bases and J by 0 bases, with 13 bases between them. The CDR3: CSASLRDPSTDTQYF. The CDR3 DNA is TGCAGTGCTAGTCTCAGGGACCCAAGCACAGATACGCAGTATTTT.

Notes on this clone: Other DNA sequences within the sample encode an identical CDR3. The V and J genes are TRBV5-4 and TRBJ1-1; maybe TRBD1 (5 bases). V was shortened by 4 bases and J by 0 bases, with 13 bases between the two germline ends. CDR1 and CDR2 from the germline V gene are SGHNT and YYREEE (reference sequence). The length of the CDR3 is 15 residues. The CDR3 loop is CASSLEGRMNTEAFF. In nucleotides, the CDR3 is TGTGCCAGCAGCCTAGAGGGGAGGATGAACACTGAAGCTTTCTTT.

This clone was picked up a small number of times. This chain joins TRBV6-5 and TRBJ1-1; 7 bases agree with TRBD1. CDR1 and CDR2 from the germline V gene are MNHEY and SVGAGI. The CDR3 length is 16 residues. J lost 5 bases, V lost 0 bases, and 9 bases had no gene match. The CDR3 sequence: CASSYSPYRGGTEAFF. The CDR3, as DNA: TGTGCCAGCAGTTACTCGCCTTACAGGGGAGGAACTGAAGCTTTCTTT.

This chain links TRBV10-3 with TRBJ2-7; D unclear. The V end was cut by 0 bases, the J end by 0 bases, with 12 bases between. This CDR3 spans 16 amino acids. CDR1 and CDR2 (germline): ENHRY, SYGVKD. CDR3 in amino acids: CAISESNGLSSYEQYF. DNA for the CDR3: TGTGCCATCAGTGAGTCTAATGGCCTAAGCTCCTACGAGCAGTACTTC.

This chain uses TRBV2 with TRBJ2-7; 7 nucleotides agree with TRBD1. V shed 7 bases and J 4 bases; nucleotides not matched to a gene: 13. CDR1 is SNHLY, CDR2 FYNNEI, per germline. The length of the CDR3 is 15 residues. The CDR3 sequence is CASTEGPGQVYEQYF. For the CDR3, the DNA is TGTGCCAGCACCGAGGGTCCCGGACAGGTTTACGAGCAGTACTTC. Combining the CDR3 with reference TRBV2 and TRBJ2-7 gives the whole variable domain EPEVTQTPSHQVTQMGQEVILRCVPISNHLYFYWYRQILGQKVEFLVSFYNNEISEKSEIFDDQFSVERPDGSNFTLKIRSTKLEDSAMYFCASTEGPGQVYEQYFGPGTRLTVT.

The chain carries TRBV15 and TRBJ1-2, with D unclear. In germline, CDR1 is LNHNV, CDR2 YYDKDF (reference sequence). The CDR3 is made up of 18 amino acids. Between the trimmed V and J ends, which lost 0 bases and 0 bases, there was a span of 17 bases. CDR3 loop: CATSRDPPFWKTNYGYTF. CDR3 nucleotides: TGTGCCACCAGCAGAGATCCGCCCTTTTGGAAAACTAACTATGGCTACACCTTC.

The J gene is TRBJ2-1, the V gene TRBV5-6; D is unclear. Trimming removed 2 bases from V and 5 bases from J, with 8 bases in between. This CDR3 is built from 13 residues. Germline V lookup: CDR1 SGHDT, CDR2 YYEEEE. The CDR3 protein is CASSLAVNNEQFF. DNA of the CDR3: TGTGCCAGCAGCTTAGCAGTAAACAATGAGCAGTTCTTC.

The gene calls are TRBV24-1 and TRBJ2-5; 10 positions match TRBD1. This CDR3 region has 15 residues. In germline, CDR1 is KGHDR, CDR2 SFDVKD. Unmatched junction bases numbered 6, after V lost 4 bases and J lost 5 bases. The DNA of the CDR3 is TGTGCCACCAGTGACATGGGACAGGGGCAGGAGACCCAGTACTTC. Amino acids: CATSDMGQGQETQYF.

The chain carries TRBV27 and TRBJ1-1; D gene ambiguous. V shed 5 bases and J shed 4 bases, with 17 bases lying between them. This CDR3 contains 15 residues. Germline CDR1 is MNHEY and CDR2 is SMNVEV (reference sequence). The CDR3 is CASSPPSPLGTEAFF. Here the CDR3 DNA reads TGTGCCAGCAGTCCGCCGTCTCCCCTGGGCACTGAAGCTTTCTTT.

This rearrangement joins TRBV30 to TRBJ1-4, with D possibly matching TRBD1 (5 bases). V lost 5 bases to trimming and J lost 5 bases, with 9 bases between them. The CDR3 extends over 12 amino acids. The V gene's germline CDR1 is GTSNPN and CDR2 SVGIG (reference sequence). The CDR3 protein is CAWDRGNEKLFF. DNA for the CDR3: TGTGCCTGGGACAGAGGAAATGAAAAACTGTTTTTT.

The J gene is TRBJ1-1, the V gene TRBV9; D call uncertain. V was cut by 0 bases and J by 3 bases, with 12 bases left in between. This CDR3 spans 15 amino acids. CDR1 SGDLS and CDR2 YYNGEE come from the germline V gene. The CDR3 DNA follows: TGTGCCAGCAGCGTAGCTGTGGGAATAGACACTGAAGCTTTCTTT. Amino acids: CASSVAVGIDTEAFF.

The chain has TRBV28 and TRBJ1-1; D is perhaps TRBD1 (5 bases). CDR3 length: 14 residues. Germline V lookup: CDR1 MDHEN, CDR2 SYDVKM. V shed 8 bases and J shed 3 bases, with 16 bases lying between them. CDR3 sequence reads: CASLRGWGDTEAFF. The CDR3 DNA is TGTGCCAGCCTGCGCGGGTGGGGGGACACTGAAGCTTTCTTT.

The chain has TRBV12-3 or TRBV12-4 and TRBJ2-5; 9 bases align to TRBD1. The CDR3 covers 13 residues. Trimming removed 7 bases from V and 7 bases from J; junction bases left unmatched: 7. In DNA form, the CDR3 reads TGTGCCAGCATCCGAGGGACAGGGTGGACCCAGTACTTC. Translating it yields CASIRGTGWTQYF.

The count of this clone is one. The rearrangement links TRBV5-4 to TRBJ2-7; 7 bases fit TRBD2. This CDR3 spans 14 amino acids. Germline V gene data show CDR1 as SGHNT and CDR2 as YYREEE (reference sequence). Germline trimming cut 5 bases from V and 5 bases from J; bases unmatched to any gene: 10. The CDR3 spells CASSSGRGGDEQYF. The CDR3 DNA reads as TGTGCCAGCAGTTCTGGGCGTGGGGGGGACGAGCAGTACTTC.

This clone was counted a few times. J is TRBJ2-7 and V is TRBV28; either TRBD1 or TRBD2 may fit D (6 bases each). The V end lost 5 bases, the J end lost 3 bases, and 23 bases lay between the germline ends. In germline, CDR1 is MDHEN, CDR2 SYDVKM. The CDR3 has 17 residues. The chain's CDR3 is CASSKLPLHGGDYEQYF. The CDR3 DNA is TGTGCCAGCAGTAAACTACCACTTCACGGGGGCGACTACGAGCAGTACTTC.

The chain carries TRBV7-2 and TRBJ1-5, with D tentatively TRBD1 (5 bases). In germline, CDR1 is SGHTA, CDR2 FQGNSA. Between the trimmed V and J ends, which lost 1 base and 0 bases, there was a span of 16 bases. The CDR3 totals 18 residues. DNA of the CDR3: TGTGCCAGCAGCTTAGTGGGTTTCGGGGCCTATAGCAATCAGCCCCAGCATTTT. Protein product: CASSLVGFGAYSNQPQHF.

This clone was counted only a few times. The chain recombines TRBV4-1 with TRBJ1-3, with no clear D. The length of the CDR3 is 12 residues. V was trimmed by 1 base and J by 2 bases, leaving 0 bases between them. Per germline, CDR1 MGHRA and CDR2 YSYEKL. CDR3 region: CASSQAGNTIYF. In nucleotides, the CDR3 is TGCGCCAGCAGCCAAGCTGGAAACACCATATATTTT.

This chain uses TRBV5-1 with TRBJ2-1; 12 bases are shared with TRBD2. Trimming cost V 3 bases and J 1 base; bases outside gene matches: 23. The CDR3 consists of 23 residues. The germline CDR1 and CDR2 sequences are SGHRS and YFSETQ. The CDR3 loop reads CASSSLAPSLAGGTLSSYNEQFF. CDR3 sequence (DNA): TGCGCCAGCAGCTCCCTTGCCCCCTCTCTAGCGGGGGGGACCCTAAGTTCCTACAATGAGCAGTTCTTC.

The chain couples TRBV6-5 to TRBJ2-7, with D perhaps matching TRBD1 (5 bases). V lost 5 bases, J lost 2 bases, and 13 bases lay in between. Germline V gene data show CDR1 as MNHEY and CDR2 as SVGAGI. This CDR3 region has 14 residues. CDR3 in amino acids: CASSTSPGTYEQYF. The CDR3, as DNA: TGTGCCAGCAGTACCTCCCCAGGGACCTACGAGCAGTACTTC.

The chain links TRBV24-1 to TRBJ2-2; D could derive from TRBD1 or TRBD2 (6 bases each). The CDR3 contains 15 residues. Trimming removed 3 bases at V and 4 bases at J, with 11 bases between. Germline-derived CDR1 and CDR2 are KGHDR and SFDVKD. CDR3 sequence (DNA): TGTGCCACCAGTGATGCGGGACAAATCACCGGGGAGCTGTTTTTT. It codes for CATSDAGQITGELFF.

The CDR3 protein is CASSPRDLETQYF. In DNA, the CDR3 is TGTGCCAGCAGCCCTCGGGACTTAGAGACCCAGTACTTC. The genes are TRBV7-2 and TRBJ2-5; the D gene is possibly TRBD2 (6 bases). The CDR3 spans 13 residues. The germline V gene has CDR1 SGHTA and CDR2 FQGNSA. V shed 5 bases and J shed 4 bases, with 11 bases lying between them.